A selection of T cell receptor beta chains follows, all from one sample in a study of cytomegalovirus exposure and HLA in healthy donors. Only in-frame clones appear in the TCRdb table, and some are missing; sequencing was by immunoSEQ multiplex PCR. There are 150,000 to 200,000 clones in the sample; 60% to 85% occur only once, and about 1% lies in the top ten. Sequenced sample: PBMCs. Every receptor here comes from a woman in her thirties or forties in good health and CMV-seronegative. The CDR3 runs from the conserved cysteine through the conserved F or W. D genes are given only for firm matches. A row's size may be missing; if present it is once, few, many or a size class.

clone size	J gene	V gene	D gene	CDR3 DNA	CDR3 protein
.	TRBJ2-3	TRBV19	TRBD2	TGTGCCAGTCACGACACGGGGGGGCTTGGCACAGATACGCAGTATTTT	CASHDTGGLGTDTQYF
.	TRBJ1-2	TRBV7-8	TRBD1	TGTGCCAGCAGCTTGGAGAGGACAGGGCCCACCTTC	CASSLERTGPTF
.	TRBJ1-1	TRBV4-3	.	TGCGCCAGCAGCCAAGGTGTCAAGCCCAGTCACGGGACTGAAGCTTTCTTT	CASSQGVKPSHGTEAFF
.	TRBJ2-6	TRBV5-4	.	TGTGCCAGCAGCTCCCACAGAAGAGACTCTGGGGCCAACGTCCTGACTTTC	CASSSHRRDSGANVLTF
.	TRBJ2-3	TRBV4-3	.	TGCGCCAGCAGCCAACGCATAACTACCGGAGGGGGCACAGATACGCAGTATTTT	CASSQRITTGGGTDTQYF
.	TRBJ2-2	TRBV30	.	TGTGCCTGGAGTGTATTAGTCTCCGGGGAGCTGTTTTTT	CAWSVLVSGELFF
.	TRBJ1-4	TRBV5-1	.	TGCGCCAGCAGCTCCTCTGGGAGGACTAATGAAAAACTGTTTTTT	CASSSSGRTNEKLFF
.	TRBJ1-4	TRBV7-2	.	TGTGCCAGCAGCTTAGTGTACGGAGATACAACTAATGAAAAACTGTTTTTT	CASSLVYGDTTNEKLFF
few	TRBJ2-1	TRBV9	.	TGTGCCAGCAGCGTAGAGCCGGGAGAGTGGAATGAGCAGTTCTTC	CASSVEPGEWNEQFF
.	TRBJ2-1	TRBV2	.	TGTGCCAGCAGTGAGGCCCCGTACAATGAGCAGTTCTTC	CASSEAPYNEQFF
.	TRBJ1-1	TRBV29-1	TRBD1	TGCAGCGAGACAGGGGGTGGAACTGAAGCTTTCTTT	CSETGGGTEAFF
.	TRBJ2-7	TRBV27	TRBD2	TGTGCCAGCAGTCCTAAAGGGGCGGGAGGGTTCTACGAGCAGTACTTC	CASSPKGAGGFYEQYF
.	TRBJ1-5	TRBV28	.	TGTGCCAGCATGTCCGGACAGAGAGGATCAGGGCCCCAGCATTTT	CASMSGQRGSGPQHF
.	TRBJ2-1	TRBV7-2	.	TGTGCCAGCAGCGCCAGCGTCCACAATGAGCAGTTCTTC	CASSASVHNEQFF
.	TRBJ1-5	TRBV7-9	.	TGTGCCAGCAGCGGGCGAAATCAGCCCCAGCATTTT	CASSGRNQPQHF